A selection of T cell receptor beta chains follows, all from one sample in a study of blood T cell repertoires in COVID-19. Assay used: immunoSEQ multiplex PCR; TCRdb lists only in-frame clones, some missing. In the table there are 250,000 to 350,000 clones, roughly nine tenths of which are singletons. The specimen was peripheral blood. These receptors originate from a woman between 40 and 55 years old who had recovered from COVID-19. Each CDR3 is given with its conserved first and last residue. The D gene is left open where the match is weak. Not all rows give a size; the values are once, few, many and, for expanded clones, a class.

j_call,clone_size,v_call,d_call,cdr3_length,cdr3_nt,cdr3_aa
TRBJ1-2,once,TRBV6-5,NA,13,TGTGCCAGCAACCAAAGGGTAGGGGATGGCTACACCTTC,CASNQRVGDGYTF
TRBJ2-2,NA,TRBV18,TRBD1,16,TGTGCCAGCTCACTCTTAACAGGGGGCAACACCGGGGAGCTGTTTTTT,CASSLLTGGNTGELFF
TRBJ1-1,NA,TRBV18,TRBD1,14,TGTGCCAGCTCACGGACAGGGGAAGGGTCAGAAGCTTTCTTT,CASSRTGEGSEAFF
TRBJ2-1,NA,TRBV5-6,TRBD2,17,TGTGCCAGCAGCCCTTACCTACCCCCGGCGGGAGGAAATGAGCAGTTCTTC,CASSPYLPPAGGNEQFF
TRBJ2-1,NA,TRBV11-2,NA,14,TGTGCCAGCAGCTTAGCGGGATGGGCCAATGAGCAGTTCTTC,CASSLAGWANEQFF
TRBJ2-1,NA,TRBV29-1,NA,14,TGCAGCGTTGAAGATCCTTCAGATTACAATGAGCAGTTCTTC,CSVEDPSDYNEQFF
TRBJ1-2,NA,TRBV6-2/TRBV6-3,TRBD1,12,TGTGCCAGCAGCTTAGCAGGGGGCGGCTACACCTTC,CASSLAGGGYTF
TRBJ2-3,NA,TRBV5-1,TRBD2,14,TGCGCCAGCAGCTTGGGACTAGCGGTCGATACGCAGTATTTT,CASSLGLAVDTQYF
TRBJ2-1,NA,TRBV29-1,NA,14,TGCAGCGTTGAAGATGATGTGGGAGGAGCAGTGCGGTTCTTC,CSVEDDVGGAVRFF
TRBJ2-7,NA,TRBV10-3,TRBD1,14,TGTGCCATCAGTGATGGACAGGGCGATGGCGAGCAGTACTTC,CAISDGQGDGEQYF
TRBJ1-3,NA,TRBV19,NA,15,TGTGCCAGTAGTATCGGGGGAAGGGCTGGAAACACCATATATTTT,CASSIGGRAGNTIYF
TRBJ2-7,NA,TRBV9,TRBD1,14,TGTGCCAGCAGCGCTGACAGGGCGTCCTACGAGCAGTACTTC,CASSADRASYEQYF
TRBJ2-7,NA,TRBV7-2,TRBD1,13,TGTGCCAGCAGCGAGGGGACAGTTAGTGAGCAGTACTTC,CASSEGTVSEQYF
TRBJ2-3,NA,TRBV4-2,TRBD2,17,TGTGCCAGCAGCCAAGGCCCCATAGTAGCGGGAGCCGATACGCAGTATTTT,CASSQGPIVAGADTQYF
TRBJ2-1,NA,TRBV18,NA,12,TGTGCCAGCTCACCGAATGAGTATGAGCAGTTCTTC,CASSPNEYEQFF
TRBJ2-4,NA,TRBV10-2,TRBD2,18,TGCGCCAGCAGCTGGGGGTATAGCGGGAGTGGAGCCAAAAACATTCAGTACTTC,CASSWGYSGSGAKNIQYF
TRBJ2-7,NA,TRBV7-2,NA,14,TGTGCCAGCAGCTTAGGGCGGGCTAGCTACGAGCAGTACTTC,CASSLGRASYEQYF
TRBJ2-5,NA,TRBV11-3,TRBD2,17,TGTGCCAGCAGCCCCATGGGCCTAGCGGGAATTGGGGAGACCCAGTACTTC,CASSPMGLAGIGETQYF
TRBJ2-3,NA,TRBV24-1,TRBD1,17,TGTGCCACCAGTGATGTCGGGACAGGGACTAGCACAGATACGCAGTATTTT,CATSDVGTGTSTDTQYF
TRBJ1-6,NA,TRBV11-2,TRBD1,16,TGTGCCAGCAGGGGGGGTGCTGGGACAGCTAATTCACCCCTCCACTTT,CASRGGAGTANSPLHF
TRBJ2-3,once,TRBV3-1/TRBV3-2,NA,14,TGTGCCAGCAGCCAAGAGGGGGCAACAGATACGCAGTATTTT,CASSQEGATDTQYF
TRBJ2-6,NA,TRBV4-1,TRBD1,18,TGCGCCAGCAGCCTGCCGGGACAGGGTGTCTCTGGGGCCAACGTCCTGACTTTC,CASSLPGQGVSGANVLTF
TRBJ2-2,NA,TRBV5-5,NA,14,TGTGCCAGCGGAGGGAATTCGTACGCCGGGGAGCTGTTTTTT,CASGGNSYAGELFF
TRBJ2-5,NA,TRBV7-2,TRBD2,16,TGTGCCAGCAGCTTACTGATTAGCGGGGCGGGGGAGACCCAGTACTTC,CASSLLISGAGETQYF
TRBJ2-2,NA,TRBV7-3,TRBD2,15,TGTGCCAGCAGCTCGCGACTAGCGGGAGACGGGGAGCTGTTTTTT,CASSSRLAGDGELFF
TRBJ2-5,NA,TRBV27,TRBD1,13,TGTGCCAGCAGTAGGGGGCGCGGGGAGACCCAGTACTTC,CASSRGRGETQYF
TRBJ2-7,NA,TRBV7-2,NA,13,TGTGCCAGCAGCTTAGTTGTATCCTACGAGCAGTACTTC,CASSLVVSYEQYF
TRBJ1-6,NA,TRBV9,NA,14,TGTGCCAGCAGCGCAGGGTTGGAAAATTCACCCCTCCACTTT,CASSAGLENSPLHF
TRBJ2-7,NA,TRBV4-1,NA,15,TGCGCCAGCAGCCTTGCTCCGAGAAGCTCCTACGAGCAGTACTTC,CASSLAPRSSYEQYF
TRBJ1-1,once,TRBV27,NA,17,TGTGCCAGCAGTTTAGGATGGGGCTGGGGTGATGACACTGAAGCTTTCTTT,CASSLGWGWGDDTEAFF
TRBJ2-1,once,TRBV9,TRBD1,12,TGTGCCAGCAACAGACAGGGCGATGAGCAGTTCTTC,CASNRQGDEQFF
TRBJ2-7,NA,TRBV6-6,TRBD2,13,TGTGCCAGCACCGGACTAGGTTCCTACGAGCAGTACTTC,CASTGLGSYEQYF
TRBJ1-5,NA,TRBV19,TRBD1,15,TGTGCCAGTAGTATTACGACAGGGGTTCGCCAGCCCCAGCATTTT,CASSITTGVRQPQHF
TRBJ2-5,NA,TRBV7-6,NA,14,TGTGCCAGCAGCTTAGGGGCAACCCAAGAGACCCAGTACTTC,CASSLGATQETQYF
TRBJ2-7,NA,TRBV29-1,NA,12,TGCAGCGCCAGGGGGGCTACCTACGAGCAGTACTTC,CSARGATYEQYF
TRBJ2-1,once,TRBV5-1,TRBD2,15,TGCGCCAGCAGCGTTCTAGCGGACCTTTACAATGAGCAGTTCTTC,CASSVLADLYNEQFF
TRBJ1-4,NA,TRBV19,NA,14,TGTGCCAGTAACGGCGGGGAAGGGTCGGGAAAACTGTTTTTT,CASNGGEGSGKLFF
TRBJ2-1,NA,TRBV21-1,NA,16,TGTGCCAGCACCTGGACAGGGAATAACTCCTACAATGAGCAGTTCTTC,CASTWTGNNSYNEQFF
TRBJ1-6,NA,TRBV7-3,NA,15,TGTGCCAGCAGCTTAACGCGGCAGGGAGGCTCACCCCTCCACTTT,CASSLTRQGGSPLHF
TRBJ2-7,NA,TRBV11-2,NA,13,TGTGCCAGCAGTTTAGGACACCCCTACGAGCAGTACTTC,CASSLGHPYEQYF
TRBJ2-7,NA,TRBV7-2,NA,14,TGTGCCAGCAGCCTGGAGCGAGAAGTGGGCGAGCAGTACTTC,CASSLEREVGEQYF
TRBJ2-6,NA,TRBV19,TRBD1,17,TGTGCCAGTAGTAGACAGGGAACCTACTCTGGGGCCAACGTCCTGACTTTC,CASSRQGTYSGANVLTF
TRBJ2-7,NA,TRBV6-5,NA,14,TGTGCCAGCAGTTCAGGGCCCGCCCCCTACGAGCAGTACTTC,CASSSGPAPYEQYF
TRBJ2-3,NA,TRBV24-1,TRBD1,15,TGTGCCACCAGTGATGCCCTGACAGGGGCCGATACGCAGTATTTT,CATSDALTGADTQYF
TRBJ2-7,once,TRBV5-6,NA,13,TGTGCCAGCAGCTTGGAGGAGTCCTACGAGCAGTACTTC,CASSLEESYEQYF
TRBJ2-7,NA,TRBV6-2/TRBV6-3,TRBD2,15,TGTGCCAGCAGTTACCCTAGGGCGGGAGGAAACGAGCAGTACTTC,CASSYPRAGGNEQYF
TRBJ1-2,NA,TRBV7-2,NA,15,TGTGCCAGCAGCTTCTTGGGGGGAGCTAACTATGGCTACACCTTC,CASSFLGGANYGYTF
TRBJ2-1,NA,TRBV19,NA,13,TGTGCCAGTAGTGCGAGCTCCTACAATGAGCAGTTCTTC,CASSASSYNEQFF
TRBJ2-3,NA,TRBV19,NA,15,TGTGCCAGTAGTTTCGCCAGGGGTAACGCAGATACGCAGTATTTT,CASSFARGNADTQYF
TRBJ2-2,NA,TRBV11-1,NA,15,TGTGCCAGCAGCTTAGCGGGAGCGGTCACCGGGGAGCTGTTTTTT,CASSLAGAVTGELFF
TRBJ1-1,NA,TRBV19,TRBD1,16,TGTGCCAGTAGTCCGGACAGGGGGCGGGGGAACACTGAAGCTTTCTTT,CASSPDRGRGNTEAFF
TRBJ1-1,NA,TRBV4-2,TRBD1,17,TGTGCCAGCAGCCAGCCCGGGACAGGGCAAGGGGACACTGAAGCTTTCTTT,CASSQPGTGQGDTEAFF
TRBJ2-1,NA,TRBV29-1,TRBD2,14,TGCAGCGTTTTGGTCTTAGAGGGAGGGCCCGAGCAGTTCTTC,CSVLVLEGGPEQFF
TRBJ2-1,NA,TRBV4-1,TRBD2,16,TGCGCCAGCAGCCAAGATAAAGCGGGGAGTGAAAATGAGCAGTTCTTC,CASSQDKAGSENEQFF
TRBJ2-1,NA,TRBV5-1,TRBD1,15,TGCGCCAGCAGCCCGACGGGACAGGGTGGGTATGAGCAGTTCTTC,CASSPTGQGGYEQFF
TRBJ1-5,NA,TRBV4-1,TRBD1,16,TGCGCCAGCAGCCAAGATCCGACAGGGGAGACTCAGCCCCAGCATTTT,CASSQDPTGETQPQHF
TRBJ1-2,NA,TRBV9,NA,12,TGTGCCAGCAGCGTAGTAGAGGATGGCTACACCTTC,CASSVVEDGYTF
TRBJ2-7,NA,TRBV6-5,TRBD1,15,TGTGCCAGCAGTATCCGGGACAGGGGGCCCTACGAGCAGTACTTC,CASSIRDRGPYEQYF
TRBJ2-2,NA,TRBV2,TRBD2,15,TGTGCCAGCAGAGTAGCGGGAAGGGGCACCGGGGAGCTGTTTTTT,CASRVAGRGTGELFF
TRBJ1-1,NA,TRBV29-1,NA,13,TGCAGCGTTGGAGACGGGGGGGACACTGAAGCTTTCTTT,CSVGDGGDTEAFF